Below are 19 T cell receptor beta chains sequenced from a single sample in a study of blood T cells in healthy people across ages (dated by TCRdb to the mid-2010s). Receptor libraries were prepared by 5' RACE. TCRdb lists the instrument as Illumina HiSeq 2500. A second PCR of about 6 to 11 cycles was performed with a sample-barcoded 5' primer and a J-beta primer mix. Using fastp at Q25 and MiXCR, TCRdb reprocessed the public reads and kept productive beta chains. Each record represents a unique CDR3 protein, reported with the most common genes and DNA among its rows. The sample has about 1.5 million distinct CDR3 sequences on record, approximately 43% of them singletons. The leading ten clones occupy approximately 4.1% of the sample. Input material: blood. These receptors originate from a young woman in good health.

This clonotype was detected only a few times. The CDR3 sequence is CASSLGPLPSYTF. The CDR3 DNA follows: TGTGCCAGCAGCTTAGGACCGTTGCCAAGCTACACCTTC. The chain employs TRBV7-2 and TRBJ1-2; no clear D. The CDR3 length is 13 residues. CDR1 SGHTA and CDR2 FQGNSA come from the germline V gene. V was pared by 1 base and J by 9 bases, with 12 bases between.

The CDR3: CASSKGPSPGQTKAFF. In nucleotides, the CDR3 is TGTGCCAGCAGCAAAGGGCCGAGCCCGGGACAAACAAAAGCTTTCTTT. V and J are TRBV21-1 and TRBJ1-1; the table assigns TRBD1, which was not confirmed against the DNA. TRBV21-1 is described as a pseudogene. This CDR3 has 16 amino acids.

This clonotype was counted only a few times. This CDR3 is CSAPGNSYEQYF. The CDR3 nucleotides read TGCAGTGCGCCCGGGAACTCCTACGAGCAGTACTTC. The rearrangement links TRBV20-1 to TRBJ2-7, with a possible D match to TRBD2 (5 bases). The CDR3 is made up of 12 amino acids. Germline CDR1 reads DFQATT; CDR2 reads SNEGSKA (reference sequence). Trimming took 6 bases from V and 0 from J, leaving 9 bases between them.

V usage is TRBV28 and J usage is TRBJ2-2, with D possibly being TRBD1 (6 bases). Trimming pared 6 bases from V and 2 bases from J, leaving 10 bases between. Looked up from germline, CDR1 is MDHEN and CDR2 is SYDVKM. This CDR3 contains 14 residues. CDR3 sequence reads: CASRGRGNTGELFF. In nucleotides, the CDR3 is TGTGCCAGCAGGGGCAGGGGTAACACCGGGGAGCTGTTTTTT.

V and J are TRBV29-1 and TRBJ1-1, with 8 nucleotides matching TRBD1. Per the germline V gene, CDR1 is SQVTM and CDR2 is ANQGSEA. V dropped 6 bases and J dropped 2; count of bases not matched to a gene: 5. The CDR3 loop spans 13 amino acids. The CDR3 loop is CSVDGTGNTEAFF. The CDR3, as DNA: TGCAGCGTGGACGGGACAGGAAACACTGAAGCTTTCTTT.

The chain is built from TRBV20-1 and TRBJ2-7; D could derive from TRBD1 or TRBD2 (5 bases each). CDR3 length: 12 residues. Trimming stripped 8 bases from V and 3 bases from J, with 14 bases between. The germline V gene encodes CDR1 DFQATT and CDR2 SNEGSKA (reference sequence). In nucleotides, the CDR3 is TGCAGTACCCGTCGGGACGGCTACGAGCAGTACTTC. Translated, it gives CSTRRDGYEQYF.

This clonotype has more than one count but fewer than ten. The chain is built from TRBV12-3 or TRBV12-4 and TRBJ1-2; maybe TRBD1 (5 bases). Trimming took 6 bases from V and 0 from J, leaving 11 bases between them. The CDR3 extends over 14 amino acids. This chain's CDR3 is CASSPWGTNYGYTF. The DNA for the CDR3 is TGTGCCAGCAGCCCCTGGGGGACTAACTATGGCTACACCTTC.

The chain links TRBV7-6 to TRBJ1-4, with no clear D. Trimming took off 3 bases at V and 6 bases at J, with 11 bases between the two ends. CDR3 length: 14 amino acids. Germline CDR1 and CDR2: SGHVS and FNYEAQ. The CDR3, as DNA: TGTGCCAGCAGCTTGCGAAAGGGAGATGAAAAACTGTTTTTT. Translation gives CASSLRKGDEKLFF.

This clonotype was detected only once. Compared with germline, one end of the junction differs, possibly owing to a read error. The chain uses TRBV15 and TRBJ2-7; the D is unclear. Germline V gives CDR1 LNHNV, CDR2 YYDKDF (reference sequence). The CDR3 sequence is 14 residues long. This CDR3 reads CATSRAKGPYEQYF. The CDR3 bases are TGTGCCACCAGTAGAGCGAAGGGCCCTTACGAGCAGTACTTC.

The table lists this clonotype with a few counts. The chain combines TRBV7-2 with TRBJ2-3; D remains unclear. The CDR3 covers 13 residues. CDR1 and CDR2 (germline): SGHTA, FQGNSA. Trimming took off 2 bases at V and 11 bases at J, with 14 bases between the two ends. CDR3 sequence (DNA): TGTGCCAGCAGCTTAATGACTTCGATTGGGCAGTATTTT. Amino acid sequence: CASSLMTSIGQYF.

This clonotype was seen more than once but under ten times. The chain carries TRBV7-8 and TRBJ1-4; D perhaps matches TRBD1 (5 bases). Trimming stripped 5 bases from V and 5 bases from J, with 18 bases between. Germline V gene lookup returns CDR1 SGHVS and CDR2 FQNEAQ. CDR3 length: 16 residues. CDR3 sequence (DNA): TGTGCCAGCAGCCACAACCCGCAGGGATCCAATGAAAAACTGTTTTTT. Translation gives CASSHNPQGSNEKLFF.

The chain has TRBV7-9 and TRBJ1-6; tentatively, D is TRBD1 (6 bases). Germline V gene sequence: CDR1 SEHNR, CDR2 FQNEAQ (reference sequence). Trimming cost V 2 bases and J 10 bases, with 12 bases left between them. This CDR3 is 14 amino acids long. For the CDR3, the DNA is TGTGCCAGCAGCTTAACAGGGTGGGGGTCACCCCTCCACTTT. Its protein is CASSLTGWGSPLHF.

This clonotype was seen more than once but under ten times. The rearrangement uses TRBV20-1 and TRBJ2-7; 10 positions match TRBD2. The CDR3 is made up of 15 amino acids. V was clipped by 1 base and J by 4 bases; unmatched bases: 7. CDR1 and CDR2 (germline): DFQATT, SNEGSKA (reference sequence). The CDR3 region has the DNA TGCAGTGCTAGAGTCCCTAGCGGGGGACTGTACGAGCAGTACTTC. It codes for CSARVPSGGLYEQYF.

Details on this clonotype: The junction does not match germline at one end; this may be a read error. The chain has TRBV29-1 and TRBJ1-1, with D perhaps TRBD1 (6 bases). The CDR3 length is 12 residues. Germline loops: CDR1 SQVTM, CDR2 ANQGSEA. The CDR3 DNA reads TGCGGCGTGGATTTACAGGGTCGTGAAGCTTTCTTT. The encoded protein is CGVDLQGREAFF.

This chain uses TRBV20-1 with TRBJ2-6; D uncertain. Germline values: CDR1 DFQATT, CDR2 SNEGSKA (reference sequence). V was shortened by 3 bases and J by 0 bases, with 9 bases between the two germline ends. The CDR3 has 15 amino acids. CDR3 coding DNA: TGCAGTGCTAGGAAAGACGGCTCTGGGGCCAACGTCCTGACTTTC. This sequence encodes CSARKDGSGANVLTF.

The CDR3 bases are TGTGCCAGCAGCAGGGGGGACTCTGGGGCCAACGTCCTGACTTTC. This encodes CASSRGDSGANVLTF. The genes are TRBV5-5 and TRBJ2-6, with D possibly being TRBD1 or TRBD2 (6 bases each). The ends were cut back, 4 bases at V and 0 bases at J, with 8 bases in the middle. CDR3 size: 15 residues. Germline assignment: CDR1 SGHKS and CDR2 YYEKEE (reference sequence).

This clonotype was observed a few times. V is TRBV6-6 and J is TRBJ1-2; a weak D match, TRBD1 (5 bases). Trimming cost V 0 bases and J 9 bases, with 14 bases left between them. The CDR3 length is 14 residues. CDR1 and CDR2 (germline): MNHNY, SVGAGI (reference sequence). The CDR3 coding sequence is TGTGCCAGCAGTTACTCGAGTCAGGGTATGAGCTACACCTTC. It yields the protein CASSYSSQGMSYTF.

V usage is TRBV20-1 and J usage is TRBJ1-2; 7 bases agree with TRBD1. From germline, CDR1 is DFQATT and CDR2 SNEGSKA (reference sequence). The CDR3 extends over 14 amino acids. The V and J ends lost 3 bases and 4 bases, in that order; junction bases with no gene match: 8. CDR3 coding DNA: TGCAGTGCTAGTCAGACAGGGCTCGGCTATGGCTACACCTTC. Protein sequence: CSASQTGLGYGYTF.

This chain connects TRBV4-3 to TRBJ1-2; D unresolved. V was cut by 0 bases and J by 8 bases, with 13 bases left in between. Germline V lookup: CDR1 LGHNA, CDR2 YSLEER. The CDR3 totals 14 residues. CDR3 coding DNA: TGCGCCAGCAGCCAAGACCTATTGGGAGTGGGCTACACCTTC. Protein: CASSQDLLGVGYTF.